A single TCR beta chain is shown here with its context. Produced via immunoSEQ multiplex PCR; TCRdb's table is partial and in-frame only. The table lists roughly 80,000 clones, more than 70% of them singletons. The record originates from a study of control samples from healthy donors and cancer patients. Material for sequencing was blood. This sequence originates from a woman in her fifties or sixties in good health.

As DNA, the CDR3 is TGTGCCAGTAGTATGACAAGTCAGCCCCAGCATTTT. It specifies CASSMTSQPQHF. The rearrangement links TRBV19 to TRBJ1-5, with D hard to call. The ends were cut back, 3 bases at V and 6 bases at J, with 6 bases in the middle. Looked up from germline, CDR1 is LNHDA and CDR2 is SQIVND (reference sequence). This CDR3 spans 12 amino acids.